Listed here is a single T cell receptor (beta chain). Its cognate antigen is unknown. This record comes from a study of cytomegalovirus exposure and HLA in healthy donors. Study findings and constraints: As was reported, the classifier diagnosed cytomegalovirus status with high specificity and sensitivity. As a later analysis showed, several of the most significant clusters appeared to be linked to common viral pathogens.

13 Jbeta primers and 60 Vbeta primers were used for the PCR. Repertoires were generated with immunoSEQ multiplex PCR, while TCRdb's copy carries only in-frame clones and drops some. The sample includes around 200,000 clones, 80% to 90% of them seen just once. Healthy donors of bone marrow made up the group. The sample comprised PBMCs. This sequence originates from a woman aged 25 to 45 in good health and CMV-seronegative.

In DNA form, the CDR3 reads TGTGCCAGCAGCAAGGGACTAGCGGGAGGGCCAACAGATACGCAGTATTTT. As protein: CASSKGLAGGPTDTQYF. The chain has TRBV5-4 and TRBJ2-3; 16 bases match TRBD2. Germline assignment: CDR1 SGHNT and CDR2 YYREEE (reference sequence). CDR3 size: 17 residues. V dropped 4 bases and J dropped 3; count of bases not matched to a gene: 5.